This T cell receptor (beta chain) is drawn from a study of T-cell reconstitution after alpha-beta-depleted transplantation in children. Study-level points and caveats: The origin of alpha-beta T cells about two months after transplant was reportedly several hundred expanded graft clones. Fresh T-cell production supplied most of the T-cell counts and diversity seen one year after transplant.

This sample's TCRbeta library carried unique molecular identifier barcodes. TCRdb passed the PCR reads through MiXCR, listing each CDR3 protein once. The sample lists about 980,000 distinct CDR3 sequences; about 29% were seen once. With regard to this clonotype: Its antigen remains unidentified.

The source of this sequence is a boy in the first two years of life who had a stem cell transplant for SCID, so the T cells may come from the graft donor. The sequences come from PBMCs, mostly from graft donor cells, collected 360 days after TCRalphabeta/CD19-depleted stem cell transplant.

The CDR3 region has the DNA TGTGCCAGCAGTTTAAATTGGGGTAGCAATCAGCCCCAGCATTTT. Protein sequence: CASSLNWGSNQPQHF. This sequence joins TRBV12-3 or TRBV12-4 and TRBJ1-5, with D unclear. The CDR3 runs 15 residues. Trimming removed 2 bases from V and 0 bases from J, with 8 bases in between.